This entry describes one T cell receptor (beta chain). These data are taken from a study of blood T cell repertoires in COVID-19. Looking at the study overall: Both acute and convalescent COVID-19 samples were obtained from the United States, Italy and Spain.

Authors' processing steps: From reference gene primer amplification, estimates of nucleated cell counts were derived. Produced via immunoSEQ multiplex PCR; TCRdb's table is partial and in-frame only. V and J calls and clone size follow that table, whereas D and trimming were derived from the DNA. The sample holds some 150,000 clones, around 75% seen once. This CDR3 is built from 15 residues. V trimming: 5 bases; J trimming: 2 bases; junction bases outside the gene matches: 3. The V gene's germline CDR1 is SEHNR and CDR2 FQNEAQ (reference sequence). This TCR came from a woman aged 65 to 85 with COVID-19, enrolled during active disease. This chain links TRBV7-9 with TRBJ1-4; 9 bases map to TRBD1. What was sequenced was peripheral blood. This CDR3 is CASSPGQGTNEKLFF. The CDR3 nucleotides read TGTGCCAGCAGCCCCGGACAGGGGACTAATGAAAAACTGTTTTTT.